This entry concerns a single TCR beta chain. Its antigen is still unknown. Generated by immunoSEQ multiplex PCR, the TCRdb table keeps only in-frame clones and is missing some. The data contain some 1 million clones, about 75% of them singletons. This specimen comes from a study of shared clonotypes between healthy human individuals. Study as a whole: The study used three CD4 naive, three CD4 memory, two CD8 naive and one CD8 memory plate per donor.

Study results and caveats: Donors were few, which limited the genetic and exposure-history diversity represented. Sorted-subset sequencing was shown by rarefaction to be incomplete despite large depth. Measured sharing among donors was expected to vary with sequencing depth.

Looked up from germline, CDR1 is SNHLY and CDR2 is FYNNEI. Trimming removed 4 bases from V and 8 bases from J, with 11 bases in between. The CDR3 has 13 residues. The specimen was memory CD4+ T cells sorted from blood. Subset given: CD45RA-negative fraction. The clonotype originates from a man aged 18-30 years in good health. The genes are TRBV2 and TRBJ2-2; D unclear. As DNA, the CDR3 is TGTGCCAGCAGTGTCAAAGGGTTTGGGGAGCTGTTTTTT. This encodes CASSVKGFGELFF.